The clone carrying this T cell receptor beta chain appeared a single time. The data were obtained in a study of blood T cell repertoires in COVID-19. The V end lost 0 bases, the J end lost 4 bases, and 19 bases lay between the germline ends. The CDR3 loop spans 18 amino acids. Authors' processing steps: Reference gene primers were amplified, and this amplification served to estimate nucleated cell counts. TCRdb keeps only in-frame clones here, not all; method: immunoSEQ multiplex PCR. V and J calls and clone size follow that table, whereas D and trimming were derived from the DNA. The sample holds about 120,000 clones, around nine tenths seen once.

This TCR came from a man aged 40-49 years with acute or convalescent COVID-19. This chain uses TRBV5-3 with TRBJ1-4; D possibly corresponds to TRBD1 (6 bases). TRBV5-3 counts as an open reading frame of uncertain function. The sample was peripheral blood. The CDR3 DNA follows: TGTGCCAGAAGCTTGGTACCAGGGGCCAGTGAACGTAATGAAAAACTGTTTTTT. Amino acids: CARSLVPGASERNEKLFF.